This TCR beta chain was captured in a study of T cells in Graves' hyperthyroidism and ophthalmopathy. Patients with uncontrolled infections, other autoimmune diseases, pregnancy or lactation were excluded. Each 10 ml fresh peripheral blood draw supplied the PBMCs. There are many counts of this clonotype. The investigators amplified TCR beta CDR3 regions from RNA transcripts. The primer set for the first-round RT-PCR of the TCR CDR3 was HTBI. TCRdb re-called the multiplex PCR reads through MiXCR, storing one row per CDR3 protein. The table includes 600,000 to 700,000 distinct CDR3 sequences, 14% to 15% detected once. CDR3 length: 13 residues. Germline V gives CDR1 LGHDT, CDR2 YNNKEL (reference sequence). The V and J ends lost 0 bases and 4 bases respectively, with 6 bases between them.

This clonotype originated in a woman aged 40 to 55 with Graves' ophthalmopathy. The V call is TRBV3-1, the J call TRBJ1-1; no clear D gene. The sequencing sample was made of blood. The CDR3 bases are TGTGCCAGCAGCCAAGAGGGCGGCACTGAAGCTTTCTTT. Translating it yields CASSQEGGTEAFF.